Following are 6 T cell receptor beta chains from one sample sequenced in a study of technical replicates of blood from a handful of donors. Using immunoSEQ multiplex PCR, the repertoire was profiled, and TCRdb retains in-frame clones only, with some absent. The top ten clones hold 0.2% to 0.3% of a sample with tens of thousands of clones, approximately 95% of them seen once. Sequenced material: T cells isolated from PBMCs. The receptors here all came from a human donor in good health.

In DNA, the CDR3 is TGTGCCAGCAAATTTGCAGAGGATGGCTACACCTTC. Its protein product is CASKFAEDGYTF. The rearrangement uses TRBV2 and TRBJ1-2; D unclear. Germline CDR1 and CDR2: SNHLY and FYNNEI. V was clipped by 7 bases and J by 6 bases, with 12 bases between them. CDR3 length: 12 amino acids. The full variable domain, with the rest looked up from reference TRBV2 and TRBJ1-2, is EPEVTQTPSHQVTQMGQEVILRCVPISNHLYFYWYRQILGQKVEFLVSFYNNEISEKSEIFDDQFSVERPDGSNFTLKIRSTKLEDSAMYFCASKFAEDGYTFGSGTRLTVV.

This chain's CDR3 is CASSGSGTGRHGYTF. The DNA for the CDR3 is TGCGCCAGCAGCGGGTCCGGGACAGGGCGACATGGCTACACCTTC. The chain combines TRBV5-1 with TRBJ1-2; 9 bases line up with TRBD1. This CDR3 comprises 15 residues. The V and J ends lost 4 bases and 6 bases, in that order; junction bases with no gene match: 10. Germline V gives CDR1 SGHRS, CDR2 YFSETQ.

The chain joins TRBV29-1 to TRBJ1-5; D gene uncertain. The germline V and J ends were trimmed by 4 bases and 0 bases, with 10 bases remaining between them. The length of the CDR3 is 14 residues. CDR1 and CDR2 (germline): SQVTM, ANQGSEA. CDR3 region: CSVGGEYSNQPQHF. DNA for the CDR3: TGCAGCGTTGGAGGAGAGTATAGCAATCAGCCCCAGCATTTT.

The chain couples TRBV7-9 to TRBJ2-2, with no clear D. The CDR3 length is 11 residues. The ends were cut back, 3 bases at V and 7 bases at J, with 3 bases in the middle. Germline V gene sequence: CDR1 SEHNR, CDR2 FQNEAQ (reference sequence). CDR3 amino acids: CASSFIGELFF. The CDR3 bases are TGTGCCAGCAGCTTTATCGGGGAGCTGTTTTTT.

This sequence joins TRBV27 and TRBJ2-5, with 7 bases that match TRBD2. With 0 bases clipped from V and 2 bases from J, the junction kept 9 bases outside the gene matches. Germline CDR1 and CDR2: MNHEY and SMNVEV (reference sequence). The CDR3 loop spans 17 amino acids. The CDR3 protein is CASSLSGLDPVQETQYF. Here the CDR3 DNA reads TGTGCCAGCAGTTTATCCGGACTAGATCCTGTACAAGAGACCCAGTACTTC.

This sequence joins TRBV5-6 and TRBJ1-2; 12 bases are a match to TRBD1. Germline V gene lookup returns CDR1 SGHDT and CDR2 YYEEEE. V lost 2 bases and J lost 8; bases outside the gene matches: 10. CDR3 length: 16 residues. The DNA of the CDR3 is TGTGCCAGCAGCTTTTCCCCCGGGACAGGGGGCCGAGGCTACACCTTC. Encoded protein: CASSFSPGTGGRGYTF.